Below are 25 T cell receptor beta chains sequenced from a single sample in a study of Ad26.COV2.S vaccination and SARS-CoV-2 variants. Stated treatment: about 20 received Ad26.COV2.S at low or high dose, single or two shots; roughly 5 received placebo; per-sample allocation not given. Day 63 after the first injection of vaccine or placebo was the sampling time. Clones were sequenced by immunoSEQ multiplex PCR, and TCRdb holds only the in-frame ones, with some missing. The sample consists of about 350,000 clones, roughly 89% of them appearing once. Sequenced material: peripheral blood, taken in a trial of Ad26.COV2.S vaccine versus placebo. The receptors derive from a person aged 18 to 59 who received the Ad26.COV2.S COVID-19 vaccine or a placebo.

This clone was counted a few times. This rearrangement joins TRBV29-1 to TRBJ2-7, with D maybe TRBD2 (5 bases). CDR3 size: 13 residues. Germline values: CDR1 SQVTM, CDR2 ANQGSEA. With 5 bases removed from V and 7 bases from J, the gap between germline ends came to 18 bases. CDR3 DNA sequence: TGCAGCGTTCACTCTTCTAAAAGCGGAGAGCAGTACTTC. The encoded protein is CSVHSSKSGEQYF.

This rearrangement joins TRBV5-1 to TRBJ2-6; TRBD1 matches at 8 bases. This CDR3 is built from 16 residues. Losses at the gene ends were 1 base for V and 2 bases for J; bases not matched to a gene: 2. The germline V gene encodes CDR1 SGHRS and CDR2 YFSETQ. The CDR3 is CASSLQGATGANVLTF. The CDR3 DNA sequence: TGCGCCAGCAGCTTGCAGGGGGCGACTGGGGCCAACGTCCTGACTTTC.

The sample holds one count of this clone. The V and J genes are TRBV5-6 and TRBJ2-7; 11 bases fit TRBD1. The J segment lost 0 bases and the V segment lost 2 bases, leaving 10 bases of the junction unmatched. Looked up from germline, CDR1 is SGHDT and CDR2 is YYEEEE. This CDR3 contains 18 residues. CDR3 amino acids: CASSFRDRGSLSSYEQYF. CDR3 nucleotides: TGTGCCAGCAGCTTCCGGGACAGGGGGTCATTAAGCTCCTACGAGCAGTACTTC.

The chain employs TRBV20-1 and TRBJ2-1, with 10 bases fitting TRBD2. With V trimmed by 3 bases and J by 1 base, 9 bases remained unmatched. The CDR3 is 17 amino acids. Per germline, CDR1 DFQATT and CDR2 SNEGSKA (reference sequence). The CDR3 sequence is CSASGTSGELSYNEQFF. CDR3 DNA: TGCAGTGCTAGTGGTACTAGCGGGGAGTTATCCTACAATGAGCAGTTCTTC.

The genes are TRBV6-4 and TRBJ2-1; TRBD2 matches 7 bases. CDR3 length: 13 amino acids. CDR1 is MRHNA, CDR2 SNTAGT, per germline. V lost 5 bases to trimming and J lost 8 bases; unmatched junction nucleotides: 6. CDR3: CASSPGLGDEQFF. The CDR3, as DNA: TGTGCCAGCAGTCCAGGACTAGGCGATGAGCAGTTCTTC.

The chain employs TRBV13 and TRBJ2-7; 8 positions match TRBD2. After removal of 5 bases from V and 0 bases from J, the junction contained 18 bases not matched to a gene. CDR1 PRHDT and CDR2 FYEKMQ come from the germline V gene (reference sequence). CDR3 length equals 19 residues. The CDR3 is CASSAARGTSGGSSYEQYF. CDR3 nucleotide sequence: TGTGCCAGCAGCGCCGCTCGGGGGACAAGCGGGGGAAGCTCCTACGAGCAGTACTTC.

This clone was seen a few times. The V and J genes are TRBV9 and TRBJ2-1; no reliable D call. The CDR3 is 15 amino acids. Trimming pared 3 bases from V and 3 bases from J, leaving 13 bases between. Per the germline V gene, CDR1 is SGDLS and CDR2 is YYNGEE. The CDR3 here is CASSADGSLYNEQFF. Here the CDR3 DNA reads TGTGCCAGCAGCGCTGACGGAAGCCTCTACAATGAGCAGTTCTTC.

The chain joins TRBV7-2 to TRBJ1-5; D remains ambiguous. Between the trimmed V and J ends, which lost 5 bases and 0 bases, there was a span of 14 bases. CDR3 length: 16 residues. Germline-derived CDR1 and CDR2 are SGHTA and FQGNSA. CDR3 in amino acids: CASSSKDTYSNQPQHF. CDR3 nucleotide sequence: TGTGCCAGCAGCAGCAAAGACACCTATAGCAATCAGCCCCAGCATTTT.

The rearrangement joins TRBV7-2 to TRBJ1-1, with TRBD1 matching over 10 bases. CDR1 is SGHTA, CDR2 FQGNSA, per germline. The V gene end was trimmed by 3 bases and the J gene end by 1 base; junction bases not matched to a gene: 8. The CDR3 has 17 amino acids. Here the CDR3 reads CASSFTDRGRGNTEAFF. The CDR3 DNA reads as TGTGCCAGCAGCTTTACAGACAGGGGGCGAGGGAACACTGAAGCTTTCTTT.

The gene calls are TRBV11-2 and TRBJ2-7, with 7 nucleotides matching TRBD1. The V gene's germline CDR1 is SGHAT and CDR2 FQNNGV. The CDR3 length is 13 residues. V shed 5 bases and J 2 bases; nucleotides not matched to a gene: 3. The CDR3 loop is CASSPGTAYEQYF. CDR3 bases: TGTGCCAGCAGCCCCGGGACAGCCTACGAGCAGTACTTC.

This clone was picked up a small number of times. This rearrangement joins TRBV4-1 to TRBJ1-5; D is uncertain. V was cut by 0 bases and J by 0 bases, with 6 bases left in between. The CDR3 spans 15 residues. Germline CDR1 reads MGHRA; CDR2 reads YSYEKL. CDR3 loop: CASSQDAYSNQPQHF. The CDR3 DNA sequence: TGCGCCAGCAGCCAAGATGCGTATAGCAATCAGCCCCAGCATTTT.

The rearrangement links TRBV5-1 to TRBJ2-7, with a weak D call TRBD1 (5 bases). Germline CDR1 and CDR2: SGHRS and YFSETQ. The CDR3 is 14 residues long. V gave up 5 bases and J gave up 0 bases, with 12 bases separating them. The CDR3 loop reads CASRFRDNSYEQYF. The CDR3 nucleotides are TGCGCCAGCAGATTCAGGGATAACTCCTACGAGCAGTACTTC.

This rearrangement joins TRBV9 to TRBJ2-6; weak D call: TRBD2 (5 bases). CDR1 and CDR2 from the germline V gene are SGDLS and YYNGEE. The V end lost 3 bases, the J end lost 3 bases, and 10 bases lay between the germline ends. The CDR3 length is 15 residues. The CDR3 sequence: CASSGAGGGANVLTF. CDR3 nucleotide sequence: TGTGCCAGCAGCGGAGCAGGAGGTGGGGCCAACGTCCTGACTTTC.

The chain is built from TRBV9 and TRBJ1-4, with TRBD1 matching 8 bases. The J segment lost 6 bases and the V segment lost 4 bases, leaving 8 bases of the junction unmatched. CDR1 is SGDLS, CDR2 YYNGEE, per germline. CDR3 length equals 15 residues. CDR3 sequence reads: CASSPQGARYEKLFF. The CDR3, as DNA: TGTGCCAGCAGCCCTCAGGGGGCGAGGTATGAAAAACTGTTTTTT.

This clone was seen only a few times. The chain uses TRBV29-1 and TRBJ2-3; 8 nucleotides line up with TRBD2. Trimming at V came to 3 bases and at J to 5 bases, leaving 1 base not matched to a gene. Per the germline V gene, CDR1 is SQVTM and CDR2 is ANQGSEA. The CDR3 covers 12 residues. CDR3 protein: CSVDRGGDTQYF. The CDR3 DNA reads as TGCAGCGTTGACCGGGGGGGAGATACGCAGTATTTT.

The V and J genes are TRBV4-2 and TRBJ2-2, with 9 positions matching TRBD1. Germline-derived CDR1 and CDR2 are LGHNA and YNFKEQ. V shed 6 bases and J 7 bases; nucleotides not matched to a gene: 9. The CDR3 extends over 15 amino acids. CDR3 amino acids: CASRPGTGSFGELFF. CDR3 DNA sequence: TGTGCCAGCAGACCCGGGACAGGGAGTTTCGGGGAGCTGTTTTTT.

The CDR3 reads CASRSPGAEQYF. CDR3 DNA: TGTGCCAGCAGGTCCCCAGGGGCCGAGCAGTACTTC. V usage is TRBV7-8 and J usage is TRBJ2-7; the D gene is possibly TRBD1 (6 bases). Trimming cost V 6 bases and J 6 bases, with 12 bases left between them. Germline V gives CDR1 SGHVS, CDR2 FQNEAQ. This CDR3 has 12 amino acids.

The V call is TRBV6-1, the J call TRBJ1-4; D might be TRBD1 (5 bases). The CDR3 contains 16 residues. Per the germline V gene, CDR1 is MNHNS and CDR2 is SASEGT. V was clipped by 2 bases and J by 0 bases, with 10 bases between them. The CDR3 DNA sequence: TGTGCCAGCAGTGAAACCGGGACGGCAACTAATGAAAAACTGTTTTTT. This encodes CASSETGTATNEKLFF.

CDR3 residues: CASSPGLAGDLGFF. CDR3 in DNA: TGTGCCAGCAGCCCGGGACTAGCGGGAGATCTAGGGTTCTTC. The chain combines TRBV7-2 with TRBJ2-1; 14 bases agree with TRBD2. Germline-derived CDR1 and CDR2 are SGHTA and FQGNSA. The V and J ends lost 5 bases and 15 bases, in that order; junction bases with no gene match: 9. The CDR3 extends over 14 amino acids.

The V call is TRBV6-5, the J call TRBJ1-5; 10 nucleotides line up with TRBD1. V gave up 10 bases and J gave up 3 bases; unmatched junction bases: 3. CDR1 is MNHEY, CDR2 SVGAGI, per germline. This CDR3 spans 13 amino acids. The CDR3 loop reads CATGTGVNQPQHF. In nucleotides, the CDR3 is TGTGCCACCGGGACAGGGGTCAATCAGCCCCAGCATTTT.

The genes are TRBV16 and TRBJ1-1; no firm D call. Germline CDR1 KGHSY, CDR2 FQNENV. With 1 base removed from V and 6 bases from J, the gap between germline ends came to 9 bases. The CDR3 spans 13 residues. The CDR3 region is CASSQFGISEAFF. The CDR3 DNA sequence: TGTGCCAGCAGCCAATTCGGAATTTCTGAAGCTTTCTTT.

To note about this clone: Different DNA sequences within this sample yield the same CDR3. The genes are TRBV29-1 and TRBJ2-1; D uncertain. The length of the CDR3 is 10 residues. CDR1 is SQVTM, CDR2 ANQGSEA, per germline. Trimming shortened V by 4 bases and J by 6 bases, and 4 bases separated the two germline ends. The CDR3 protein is CSVAPNEQFF. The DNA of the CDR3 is TGCAGCGTTGCTCCCAATGAGCAGTTCTTC.

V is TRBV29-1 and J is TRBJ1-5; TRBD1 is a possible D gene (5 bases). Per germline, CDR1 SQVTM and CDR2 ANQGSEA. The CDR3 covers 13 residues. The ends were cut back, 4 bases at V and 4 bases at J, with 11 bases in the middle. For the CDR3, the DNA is TGCAGCGTTGTTAAGGGACCAAATCAGCCCCAGCATTTT. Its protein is CSVVKGPNQPQHF.

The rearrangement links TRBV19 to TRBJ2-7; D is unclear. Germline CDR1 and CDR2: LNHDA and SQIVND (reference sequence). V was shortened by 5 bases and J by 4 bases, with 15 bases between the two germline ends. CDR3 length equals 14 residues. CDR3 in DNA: TGTGCCAGTAGTCCTGGTGAGAGGATTTACGAGCAGTACTTC. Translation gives CASSPGERIYEQYF. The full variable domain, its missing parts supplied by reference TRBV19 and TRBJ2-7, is DGGITQSPKYLFRKEGQNVTLSCEQNLNHDAMYWYRQDPGQGLRLIYYSQIVNDFQKGDIAEGYSVSREKKESFPLTVTSAQKNPTAFYLCASSPGERIYEQYFGPGTRLTVT.

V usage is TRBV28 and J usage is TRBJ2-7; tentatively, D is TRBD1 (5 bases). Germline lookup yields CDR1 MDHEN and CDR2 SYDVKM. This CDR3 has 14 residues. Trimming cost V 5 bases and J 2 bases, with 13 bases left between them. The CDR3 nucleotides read TGTGCCAGCAGTCGCTTGACAGTAACCTACGAGCAGTACTTC. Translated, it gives CASSRLTVTYEQYF.